Sequencing of this T cell receptor beta chain was carried out in a study of cytomegalovirus exposure and HLA in healthy donors (dated by TCRdb to 2016 to 2017). Broadly, across the study: An earlier analysis of 587 of the donors reported around 280 Gb of sequence data and around 110 million unique TCR beta sequences obtained from about 170 million T cells. The study combined high-throughput TCR immunosequencing, statistical association of individual TCRs with disease status, and machine learning to predict cytomegalovirus infection status. In a later genetic analysis, genome-wide SNP genotypes for about 55% of the roughly 700 donors were used, and that subset was treated as a discovery cohort. Approximately 300 gigabases of sequencing data and tens of millions of unique TCR sequences made up an early release that covered nearly 650 HLA-typed donors. Typing coverage varied by locus: 629-630 donors for A, B, C, DRB1 and DQB1; roughly 510 for DQA1; 600 to 610 for DPA1; some 470 for DPB1. A later analysis re-examined previously published TCR beta repertoires from more than 550 donors and added high-resolution HLA genotyping to investigate patterns of TCR occurrence. A separate validation cohort of over a hundred different subjects was used in addition to the roughly 620-subject first cohort. Class I and class II HLA loci were covered by the typing at four-digit resolution. On average, roughly 240,000 unique TCR beta nucleotide sequences were sequenced per donor among more than 350 genotyped donors of the cohort, with roughly a sixth of those sequences being non-productive. Four to six DR-DQ haplotypes were handled as single units for association and clustering, since linkage in the cohort was strong. In the later analysis, no new phenotypic data were used to find candidate immune exposures; instead, reliance was placed on TCR beta sequences and their occurrence across donors. Of the 398 genotyped donors, 81% fell in the genetic ancestry cluster associated with self-reported Caucasian donors. An earlier analysis of approximately 640 of the donors applied high-throughput TCR beta sequencing to assess whether each TCR beta V gene segment acted as functional or pseudogenic. Donor age, sex, ethnicity and CMV serostatus were collected together with the repertoire data. All discovery cohort repertoires had been generated on a single sequencing platform. The study used immunosequencing to profile the T cell repertoires of 666 subjects and linked those repertoires to cytomegalovirus serostatus. The study aimed to test whether cataloging public T cell receptors could reveal signatures of past pathogen exposure. General study outcomes and caveats: A later analysis found that most CMV-associated TCR beta chains appeared HLA-restricted, with HLA associations seemingly driven largely by CMV exposure. Roughly uniform sequencing depth across donors was assumed in presence/absence analyses, although this assumption may not hold. In a later analysis, several top co-occurrence clusters were reported to appear linked to parvovirus B19, influenza, CMV and Epstein-Barr virus. This cohort had only TCR beta chains sequenced, and the lack of alpha or paired-chain data limited which features could be detected. When HLA alleles, especially DR and DQ, strongly co-occurred, attributing TCR associations to individual alleles was difficult. Approximately 16 rarely observed V segments, including chromosome 9 orphons, were excluded from the earlier analysis of approximately 600 of the donors because counts were too low. In vitro tests confirmed that three of the cytomegalovirus-associated TCR beta chains recognize cytomegalovirus antigens. Some IMGT-functional V segments, including TRBV6-2 and TRBV6-3, could not be told apart with the 87-base-pair reads, so those segments were excluded. A cluster of highly shared sequence variants was judged likely to be a technical artifact of the sequencing pipeline. An earlier analysis of around 540 of the donors showed that most TCR beta V segments appeared in productive rearrangements either about 87% or about 30% of the time, which broadly matched IMGT annotations. Most TCR sequences were seen in very few donors, while some public TCRs were found in many individuals. The classifier was reported to diagnose cytomegalovirus status with high specificity and sensitivity in both the original and validation cohorts. Correlated functional status among segregating V segments might reflect linkage disequilibrium, but an unknown experimental factor could not be ruled out. According to a later genetic analysis, donors in an Asian-associated ancestry cluster had fewer N-insertions in productive TCRs than the approximately 710-donor mean. A later analysis found that HLA-associated TCR beta chains were more clonally expanded and had lower generation probabilities than equally common non-associated chains. Specific HLA alleles were associated with roughly 16,000 TCR beta sequences at a false discovery rate of 0.05 in a later analysis. Because HLA typing was missing for some donors at each locus, association tests included only the typed subset. For the cohort, immune exposure information was limited to CMV serostatus. A later analysis found that TCR association rates varied across HLA loci, with DRB1 alleles showing the most associated TCRs and HLA-C alleles the fewest. In the study, 164 TCR beta chains were listed as associated with cytomegalovirus. A further reported finding was that TCR beta sequences accurately predicted the HLA-A and HLA-B alleles for most subjects in the first cohort. The authors suggested that the approach could potentially be extended to other disease states and immunological phenotypes. In a later genetic analysis, a missense DCLRE1C variant was associated with V-gene and J-gene trimming of TCR beta chains, and the association was replicated in an independent cohort.

CDR1 SNHLY and CDR2 FYNNEI were looked up in the germline V gene. There are 15 amino acids in the CDR3, from cysteine to phenylalanine inclusive. Only the CDR3 region is kept as DNA, spanning 45 bases read in frame from base 1. Trimming leaves V shorter by 5 bases and J shorter by 8 bases, with the junction holding 14 bases beyond the gene matches. Preparation of the library involved the immunoSEQ multiplex PCR assay. For the multiplex PCR, a mixture combining 60 forward primers for TCR Vbeta segments and 13 reverse primers for TCR Jbeta segments was used. A multiplex PCR assay on genomic DNA amplified the CDR3 region of rearranged TCR beta genes. Amplified TCR beta libraries were sequenced as 87-base-pair reads on the Illumina HiSeq System. In the original analysis: In a later analysis, tens of millions of unique TCR beta chains were counted across the 650 to 700 repertoires, and about 9.9 million of these chains were shared by at least two donors. To remove PCR and sequencing errors, raw reads were error-corrected and collapsed into unique sequences using a nearest-neighbor algorithm that merged closely related sequences. CDR3 sequences were aligned to IMGT reference sequences to assign V, D and J gene segments. Each retained sequence needed at least a six-nucleotide match to both a V gene segment and a J gene segment. A rearrangement counted as productive if the CDR3 had no stop codons and remained in frame with V and J, and every other rearrangement counted as non-productive. CDR3 was defined by IMGT convention, running from the second conserved V-encoded cysteine to the conserved J-encoded phenylalanine. The earlier analysis of about 620 of the donors excluded sequences that lacked an unambiguous match to a single V gene segment. An earlier analysis of approximately 590 of the donors classified V segments as functional when productive rearrangements were above 56.7% and as segregating when the standard deviation between donors was above 5%. A statistical classification framework was built for diagnosing cytomegalovirus status from the catalog of TCR beta chain sequences. A later analysis assigned V and J genes by comparing TCR nucleotide sequences with IMGT/GENE-DB human TR gene sequences. Using the TCRdist pipeline, a later analysis assigned CDR3 sequences along with most-parsimonious VDJ recombination scenarios. A later analysis defined each TCR beta chain by its CDR3 amino acid sequence plus V-gene family, and excluded reads lacking a unique V-gene family. A later analysis removed roughly 590 highly shared, low-generation-probability nucleotide sequences to deal with suspected cross-contamination and a sequencing artifact. In a later analysis, a clonal expansion index was calculated for each public chain from normalized within-repertoire ranks of inferred template counts. In a later analysis, generation probabilities were computed using a VDJ recombination model fitted to out-of-frame rearrangements, and the results were checked against IGoR. In a later analysis, TCR-TCR, TCR-HLA and TCR-CMV co-occurrence was scored with hypergeometric tests, and a repertoire-size bias correction was applied to TCR pairs. To estimate false discovery rates, a later analysis permuted the HLA or CMV assignments 20 times. In a later analysis, co-occurring TCRs were grouped with DBSCAN, and TCRdist sequence similarity was added when clustering was performed within HLA-allele-positive subsets. For co-occurrence clustering, repertoires with fewer than 30,000 or more than 120,000 public chains were excluded, along with 5 or 6 repertoires with anomalous nucleotide sharing. TCRdb mirrors the immuneACCESS table, restricted to in-frame sequences. Some clones are absent from its copies; in checked studies, under half trace to an unresolved V gene, and the reason for the others is unknown. V and J calls and clone size come straight from that table; D and trimming were deduced from the DNA. Counted in this sample were about 150,000 clones; 75% of them appeared once. The ten largest account for about 10% of the sample.

Points on this clone: No cognate antigen has been identified for it. No base qualities exist here, and no much larger clone lies one base off it.

In total, over 600 healthy bone marrow donors made up the cohort. All cohort members were sampled while nominally healthy, although unrecorded immune exposures were likely present. The donor tested CMV seropositive, placing the donor among the roughly 300 seropositive members of the cohort. Each donor provided a peripheral blood sample, and peripheral blood mononuclear cells were used for TCR beta sequencing. The Qiagen DNeasy Blood Extraction Kit was used to extract genomic DNA from the blood cell samples. The sequence was collected from a man between 18 and 29 years old in good health and CMV-seropositive. Sequencing was done on a sample of PBMCs. The chain employs TRBV2 and TRBJ1-2, and 7 junction bases match TRBD1. The CDR3 is CASSKYGTERTGYTF. The DNA reads TGTGCCAGCAGTAAATACGGGACAGAACGGACCGGCTACACCTTC.